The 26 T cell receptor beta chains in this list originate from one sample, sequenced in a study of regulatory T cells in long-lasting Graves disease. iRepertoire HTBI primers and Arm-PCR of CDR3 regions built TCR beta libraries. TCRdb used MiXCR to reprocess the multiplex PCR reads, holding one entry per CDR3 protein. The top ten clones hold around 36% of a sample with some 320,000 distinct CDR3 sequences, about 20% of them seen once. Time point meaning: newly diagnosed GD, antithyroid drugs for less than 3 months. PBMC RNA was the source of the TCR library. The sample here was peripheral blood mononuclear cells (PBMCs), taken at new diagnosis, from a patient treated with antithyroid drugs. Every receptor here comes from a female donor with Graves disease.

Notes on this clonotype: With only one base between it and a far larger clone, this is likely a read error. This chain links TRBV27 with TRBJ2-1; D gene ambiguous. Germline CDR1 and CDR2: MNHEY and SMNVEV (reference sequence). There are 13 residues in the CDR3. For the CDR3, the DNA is TGTGTCAGCAGATCGTCGGGTTTGCGCGAGCAGTTCTTC. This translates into CVSRSSGLREQFF.

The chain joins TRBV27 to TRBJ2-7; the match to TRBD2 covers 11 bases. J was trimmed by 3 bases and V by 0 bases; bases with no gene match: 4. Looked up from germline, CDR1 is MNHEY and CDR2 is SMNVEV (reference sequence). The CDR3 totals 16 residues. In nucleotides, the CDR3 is TGTGCCAGCAGTTTATCACATAGCGGGAGGGGCTACGAGCAGTACTTC. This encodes CASSLSHSGRGYEQYF.

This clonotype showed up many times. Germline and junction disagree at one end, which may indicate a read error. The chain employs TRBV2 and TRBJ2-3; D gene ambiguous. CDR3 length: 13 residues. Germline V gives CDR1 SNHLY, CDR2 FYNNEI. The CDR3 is CASSDRPLDAVGF. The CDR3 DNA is TGTGCCAGCAGTGACAGACCCTTAGACGCAGTGGGTTTT.

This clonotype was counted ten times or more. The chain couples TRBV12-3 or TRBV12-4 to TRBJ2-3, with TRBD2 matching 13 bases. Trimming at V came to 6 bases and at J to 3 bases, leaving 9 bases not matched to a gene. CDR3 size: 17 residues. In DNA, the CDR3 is TGTGCCAGCAGCCGTTCCGGACTAGCGGGAGTAACAGATACGCAGTATTTT. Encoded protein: CASSRSGLAGVTDTQYF.

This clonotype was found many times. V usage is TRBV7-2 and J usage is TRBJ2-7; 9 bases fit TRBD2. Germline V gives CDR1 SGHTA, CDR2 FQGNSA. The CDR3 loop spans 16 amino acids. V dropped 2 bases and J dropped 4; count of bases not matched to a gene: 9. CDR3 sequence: CASSLWAGGPVYEQYF. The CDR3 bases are TGTGCCAGCAGCTTATGGGCGGGAGGGCCGGTATACGAGCAGTACTTC. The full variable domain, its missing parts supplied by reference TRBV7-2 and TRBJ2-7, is GAGVSQSPSNKVTEKGKDVELRCDPISGHTALYWYRQSLGQGLEFLIYFQGNSAPDKSGLPSDRFSAERTGGSVSTLTIQRTQQEDSAVYLCASSLWAGGPVYEQYFGPGTRLTVT.

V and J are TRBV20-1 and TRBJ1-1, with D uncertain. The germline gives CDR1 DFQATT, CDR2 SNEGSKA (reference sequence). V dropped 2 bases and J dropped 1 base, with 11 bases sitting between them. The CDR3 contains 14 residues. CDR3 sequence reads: CSARRNGRNTEAFF. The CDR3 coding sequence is TGCAGTGCTAGACGAAACGGGCGGAACACTGAAGCTTTCTTT.

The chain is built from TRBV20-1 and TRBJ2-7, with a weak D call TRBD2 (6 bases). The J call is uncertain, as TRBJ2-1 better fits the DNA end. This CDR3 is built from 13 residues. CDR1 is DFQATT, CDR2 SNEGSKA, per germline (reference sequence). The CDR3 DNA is TGCAGTGCGGGGCGGGAACCGCACAATGAGCAGTTCTTC. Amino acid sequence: CSAGREPHNEQFF.

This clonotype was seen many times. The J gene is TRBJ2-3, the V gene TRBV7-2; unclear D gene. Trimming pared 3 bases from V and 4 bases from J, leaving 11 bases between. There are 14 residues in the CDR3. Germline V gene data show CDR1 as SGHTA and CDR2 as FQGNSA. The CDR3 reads CASSFNPPPDTQYF. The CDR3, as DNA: TGTGCCAGCAGCTTTAATCCCCCTCCAGATACGCAGTATTTT.

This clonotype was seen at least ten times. For the CDR3, the DNA is TGTGCCAGCAGTCCCCGTCCGGAATACGAGCAGTACTTC. Residues: CASSPRPEYEQYF. The chain is built from TRBV27 and TRBJ2-7; D remains unclear. The V gene lost 5 bases and the J gene lost 4 bases, with 12 bases spanning the gap. Germline values: CDR1 MNHEY, CDR2 SMNVEV (reference sequence). The CDR3 consists of 13 residues.

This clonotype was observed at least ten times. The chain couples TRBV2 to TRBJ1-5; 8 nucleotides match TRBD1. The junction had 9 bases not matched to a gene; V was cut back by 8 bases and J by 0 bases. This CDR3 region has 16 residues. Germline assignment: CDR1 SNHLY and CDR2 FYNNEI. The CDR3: CASSGTGTYSNQPQHF. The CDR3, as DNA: TGTGCCAGCTCGGGGACAGGAACATATAGCAATCAGCCCCAGCATTTT.

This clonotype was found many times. CDR3 region: CASSPGTQYF. CDR3 in DNA: TGTGCCAGCAGTCCTGGGACGCAGTATTTT. V usage is TRBV12-3 or TRBV12-4 and J usage is TRBJ2-3; D unclear. Deletions cut 5 bases from V and 9 bases from J, with 6 bases between. The CDR3 extends over 10 amino acids.

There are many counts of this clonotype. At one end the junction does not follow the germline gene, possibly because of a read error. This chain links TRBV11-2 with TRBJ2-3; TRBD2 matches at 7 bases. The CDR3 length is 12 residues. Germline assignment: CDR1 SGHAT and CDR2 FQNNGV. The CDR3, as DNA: TGTGCCAGCAGCCCCACGGGAGGCACGCAGTGTTTT. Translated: CASSPTGGTQCF.

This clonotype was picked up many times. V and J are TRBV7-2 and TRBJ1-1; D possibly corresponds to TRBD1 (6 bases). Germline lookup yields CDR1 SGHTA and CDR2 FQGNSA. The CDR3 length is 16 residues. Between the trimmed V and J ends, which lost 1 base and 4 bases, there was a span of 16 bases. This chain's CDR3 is CASSLDVVRGGTEAFF. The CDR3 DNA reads TGTGCCAGCAGCTTAGACGTCGTCAGGGGAGGCACTGAAGCTTTCTTT.

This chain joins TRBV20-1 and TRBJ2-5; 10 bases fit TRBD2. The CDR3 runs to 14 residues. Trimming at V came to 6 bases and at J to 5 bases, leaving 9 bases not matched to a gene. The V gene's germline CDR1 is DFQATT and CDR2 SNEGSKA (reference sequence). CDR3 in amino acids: CSAAQREGGETQYF. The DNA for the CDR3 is TGCAGTGCCGCCCAGCGGGAGGGGGGGGAGACCCAGTACTTC.

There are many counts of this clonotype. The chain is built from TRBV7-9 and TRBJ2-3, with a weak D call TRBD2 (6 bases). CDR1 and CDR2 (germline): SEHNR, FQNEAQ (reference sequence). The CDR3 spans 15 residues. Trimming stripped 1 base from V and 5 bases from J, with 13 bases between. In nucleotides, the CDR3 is TGTGCCAGCAGCTTAGGTAGCGGAAATTTAGATACGCAGTATTTT. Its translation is CASSLGSGNLDTQYF.

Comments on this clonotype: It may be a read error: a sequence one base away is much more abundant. This CDR3 is CASSDDREETQYF. The DNA of the CDR3 is TGTGCCAGCAGTGACGACAGGGAAGAGACCCAGTACTTC. This chain joins TRBV2 and TRBJ2-1, with 7 bases lining up with TRBD1. The J call is uncertain, as TRBJ2-5 better fits the DNA end. This CDR3 region has 13 residues. Per germline, CDR1 SNHLY and CDR2 FYNNEI.

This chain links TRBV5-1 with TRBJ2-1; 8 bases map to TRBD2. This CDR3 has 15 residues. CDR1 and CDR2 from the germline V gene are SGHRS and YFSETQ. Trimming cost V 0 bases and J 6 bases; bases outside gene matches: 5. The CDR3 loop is CASSLAGTRGNEQFF. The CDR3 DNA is TGCGCCAGCAGCTTGGCCGGGACTAGGGGCAATGAGCAGTTCTTC.

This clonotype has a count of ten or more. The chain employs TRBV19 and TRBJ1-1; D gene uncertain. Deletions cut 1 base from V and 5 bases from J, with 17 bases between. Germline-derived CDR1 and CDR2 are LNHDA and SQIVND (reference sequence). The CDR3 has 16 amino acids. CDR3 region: CASSIVPSTMGTEAFF. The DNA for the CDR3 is TGTGCCAGTAGTATAGTCCCCTCGACCATGGGGACTGAAGCTTTCTTT. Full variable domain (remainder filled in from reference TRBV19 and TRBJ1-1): DGGITQSPKYLFRKEGQNVTLSCEQNLNHDAMYWYRQDPGQGLRLIYYSQIVNDFQKGDIAEGYSVSREKKESFPLTVTSAQKNPTAFYLCASSIVPSTMGTEAFFGQGTRLTVV.

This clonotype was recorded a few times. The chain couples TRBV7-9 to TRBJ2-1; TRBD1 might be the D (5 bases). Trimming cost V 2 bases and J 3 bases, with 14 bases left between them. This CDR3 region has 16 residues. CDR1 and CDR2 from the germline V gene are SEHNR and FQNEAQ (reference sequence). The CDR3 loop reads CASSLSFSRDYNEQFF. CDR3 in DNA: TGTGCCAGCAGCTTATCCTTCTCCAGGGACTACAATGAGCAGTTCTTC.

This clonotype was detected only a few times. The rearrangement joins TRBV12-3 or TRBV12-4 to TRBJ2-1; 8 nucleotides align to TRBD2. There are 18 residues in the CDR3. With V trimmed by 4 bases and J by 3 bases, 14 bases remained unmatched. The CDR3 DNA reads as TGTGCCAGCAGTTCAGTCCGGATACTAGCGGATAACTACAATGAGCAGTTCTTC. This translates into CASSSVRILADNYNEQFF.

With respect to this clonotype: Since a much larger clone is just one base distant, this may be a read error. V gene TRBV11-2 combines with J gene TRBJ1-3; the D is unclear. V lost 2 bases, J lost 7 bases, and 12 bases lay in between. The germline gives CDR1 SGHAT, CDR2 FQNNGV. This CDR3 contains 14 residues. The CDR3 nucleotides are TGTGCCAGCAGCTTAAATTTTGAGGATAACACCATATATTTT. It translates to CASSLNFEDNTIYF.

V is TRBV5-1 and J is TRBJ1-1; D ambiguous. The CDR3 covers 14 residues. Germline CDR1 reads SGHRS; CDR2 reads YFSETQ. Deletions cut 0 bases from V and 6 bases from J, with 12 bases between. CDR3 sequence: CASSLDPSLPEAFF. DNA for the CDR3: TGCGCCAGCAGCTTGGACCCGTCTCTCCCTGAAGCTTTCTTT.

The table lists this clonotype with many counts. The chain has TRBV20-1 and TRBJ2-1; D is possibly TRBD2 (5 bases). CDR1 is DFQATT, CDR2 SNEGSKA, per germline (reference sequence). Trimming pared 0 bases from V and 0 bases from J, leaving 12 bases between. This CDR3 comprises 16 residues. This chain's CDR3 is CSARDSGASSYNEQFF. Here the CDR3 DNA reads TGCAGTGCTAGAGACAGCGGAGCGAGCTCCTACAATGAGCAGTTCTTC.

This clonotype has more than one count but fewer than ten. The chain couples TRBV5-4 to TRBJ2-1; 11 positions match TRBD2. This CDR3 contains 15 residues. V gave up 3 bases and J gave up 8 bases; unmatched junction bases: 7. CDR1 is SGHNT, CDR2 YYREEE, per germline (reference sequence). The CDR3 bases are TGTGCCAGCAGCTCAATAGCGGGAGGGCAACATGAGCAGTTCTTC. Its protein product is CASSSIAGGQHEQFF.

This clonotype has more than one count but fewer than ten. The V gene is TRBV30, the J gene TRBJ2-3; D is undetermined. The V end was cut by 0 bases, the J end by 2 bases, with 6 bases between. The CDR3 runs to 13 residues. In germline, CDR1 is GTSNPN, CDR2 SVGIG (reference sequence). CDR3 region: CAWSVGITDTQYF. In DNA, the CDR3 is TGTGCCTGGAGTGTCGGTATCACAGATACGCAGTATTTT.

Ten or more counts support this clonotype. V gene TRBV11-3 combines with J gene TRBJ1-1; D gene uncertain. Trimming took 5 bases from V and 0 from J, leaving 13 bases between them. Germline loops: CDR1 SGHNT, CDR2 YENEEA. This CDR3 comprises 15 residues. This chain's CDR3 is CASSPPKEMNTEAFF. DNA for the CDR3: TGTGCCAGCAGCCCACCCAAGGAGATGAACACTGAAGCTTTCTTT.